This TCR beta chain was sequenced in a study of shared clonotypes between healthy human individuals. Profiled with immunoSEQ multiplex PCR; TCRdb holds only in-frame clones, not every one. The sample lists over a million clones, roughly 74% occurring once. V was cut by 0 bases and J by 5 bases, with 7 bases left in between. The CDR3 has 14 residues. CDR1 and CDR2 (germline): MDHEN, SYDVKM. The study's findings and limits: Large depth notwithstanding, sorted-subset sequencing proved incomplete by rarefaction. Naive subsets typically showed greater estimated richness than memory subsets. Naive CD4 clonotypes were shared across several donors at about 5.2%.

This clone was picked up one time. Its antigen is currently unknown. Adult Caucasians living in Nashville, Tennessee made up all of the donors. The chain links TRBV28 to TRBJ2-2; D unclear. The sequence was collected from a young man in good health. Some clones in this sample may be carry-over from other donors' samples. The material sequenced was memory CD4+ T cells from PBMCs. Subset indicated: CD45RA-negative fraction. CDR3 in amino acids: CASSLWQVTGELFF. The CDR3 DNA reads as TGTGCCAGCAGTTTATGGCAGGTGACCGGGGAGCTGTTTTTT.